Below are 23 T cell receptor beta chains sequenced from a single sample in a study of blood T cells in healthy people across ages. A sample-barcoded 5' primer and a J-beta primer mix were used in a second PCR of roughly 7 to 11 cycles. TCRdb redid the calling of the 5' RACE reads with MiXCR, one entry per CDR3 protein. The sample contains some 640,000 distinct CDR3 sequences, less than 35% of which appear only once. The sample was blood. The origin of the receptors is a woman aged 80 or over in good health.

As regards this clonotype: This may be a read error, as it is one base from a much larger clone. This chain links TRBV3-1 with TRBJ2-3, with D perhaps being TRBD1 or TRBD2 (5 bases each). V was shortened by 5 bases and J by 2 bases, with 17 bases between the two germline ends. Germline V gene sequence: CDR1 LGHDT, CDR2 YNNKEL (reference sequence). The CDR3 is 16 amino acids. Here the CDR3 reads CASSEHQGVDTDTQYF. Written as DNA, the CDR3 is TGTGCCAGCAGCGAACATCAGGGAGTGGACACAGATACGCAGTATTTT.

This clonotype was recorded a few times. The CDR3 here is CASSSSTGGTGNTIYF. The CDR3 DNA reads TGTGCCAGCAGTTCGTCGACAGGGGGAACGGGAAACACCATATATTTT. The rearrangement uses TRBV25-1 and TRBJ1-3, with 9 nucleotides matching TRBD1. The CDR3 loop spans 16 amino acids. Germline V lookup: CDR1 MGHDK, CDR2 SYGVNS. The junction had 9 bases not matched to a gene; V was cut back by 5 bases and J by 4 bases.

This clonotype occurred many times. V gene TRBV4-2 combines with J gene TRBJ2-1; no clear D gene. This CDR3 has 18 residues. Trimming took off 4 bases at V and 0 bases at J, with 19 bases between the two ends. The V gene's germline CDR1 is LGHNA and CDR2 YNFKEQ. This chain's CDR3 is CASSPHVGGRSSYNEQFF. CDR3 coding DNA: TGTGCCAGCAGCCCCCACGTAGGTGGCCGAAGCTCCTACAATGAGCAGTTCTTC.

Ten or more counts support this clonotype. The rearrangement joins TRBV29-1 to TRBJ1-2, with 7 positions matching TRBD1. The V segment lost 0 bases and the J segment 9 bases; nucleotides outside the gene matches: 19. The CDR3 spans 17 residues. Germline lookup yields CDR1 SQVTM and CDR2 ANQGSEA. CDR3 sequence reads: CSVEDRPDRAGGERYTF. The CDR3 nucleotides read TGCAGCGTTGAAGATCGCCCGGATAGGGCAGGGGGTGAGCGCTACACCTTC.

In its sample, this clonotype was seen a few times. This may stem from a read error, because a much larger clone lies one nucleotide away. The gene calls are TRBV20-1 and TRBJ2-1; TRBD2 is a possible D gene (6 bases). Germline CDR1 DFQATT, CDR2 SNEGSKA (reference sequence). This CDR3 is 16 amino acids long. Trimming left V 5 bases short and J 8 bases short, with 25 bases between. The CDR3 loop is CSAPDKRAIRSHEQFF. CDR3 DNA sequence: TGCAGTGCTCCAGATAAGCGGGCAATTCGGTCGCATGAGCAGTTCTTC.

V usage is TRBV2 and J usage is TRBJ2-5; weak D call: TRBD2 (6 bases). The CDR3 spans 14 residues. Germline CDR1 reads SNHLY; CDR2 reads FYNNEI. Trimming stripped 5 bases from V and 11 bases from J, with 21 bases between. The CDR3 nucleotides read TGTGCCAGCAGTCCGGGACTGGTCTACAATGAGCAGTACTTC. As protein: CASSPGLVYNEQYF.

CDR3 residues: CAISESGGAYNEQYF. The CDR3 region has the DNA TGTGCCATCAGTGAGTCAGGGGGCGCATATAATGAGCAGTACTTC. The chain joins TRBV10-3 to TRBJ2-4; 7 bases agree with TRBD1. J was trimmed by 13 bases and V by 0 bases; bases with no gene match: 12. Germline lookup yields CDR1 ENHRY and CDR2 SYGVKD. This CDR3 spans 15 amino acids.

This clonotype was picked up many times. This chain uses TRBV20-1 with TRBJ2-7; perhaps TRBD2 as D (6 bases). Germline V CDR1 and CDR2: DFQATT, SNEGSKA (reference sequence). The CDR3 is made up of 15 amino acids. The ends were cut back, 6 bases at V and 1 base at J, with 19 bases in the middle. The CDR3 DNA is TGCAGTGCCCTCACCCCGGACTATTTTTCCTACGAGCAGTACTTC. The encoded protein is CSALTPDYFSYEQYF.

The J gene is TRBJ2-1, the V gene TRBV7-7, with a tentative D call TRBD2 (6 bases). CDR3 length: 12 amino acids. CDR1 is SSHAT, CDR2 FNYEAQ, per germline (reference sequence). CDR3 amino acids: CAGRSGGNEQFF. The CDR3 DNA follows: TGTGCTGGCAGATCAGGAGGGAATGAGCAGTTCTTC.

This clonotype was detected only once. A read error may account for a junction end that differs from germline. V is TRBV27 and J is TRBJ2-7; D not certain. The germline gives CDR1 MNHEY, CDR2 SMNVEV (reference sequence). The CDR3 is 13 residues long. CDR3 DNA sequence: TGTGCCGGCAGTTTGCAGAGCTCCTACGAGCAGTACTTC. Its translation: CAGSLQSSYEQYF.

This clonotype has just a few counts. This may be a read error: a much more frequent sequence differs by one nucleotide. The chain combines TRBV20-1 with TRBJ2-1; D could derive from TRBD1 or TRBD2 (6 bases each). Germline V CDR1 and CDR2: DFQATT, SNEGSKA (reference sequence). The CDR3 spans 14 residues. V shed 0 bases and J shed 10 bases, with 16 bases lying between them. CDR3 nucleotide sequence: TGCAGTGCTAGAGATGGGGGGCGCGTCTACGAGCAGTTCTTC. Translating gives CSARDGGRVYEQFF.

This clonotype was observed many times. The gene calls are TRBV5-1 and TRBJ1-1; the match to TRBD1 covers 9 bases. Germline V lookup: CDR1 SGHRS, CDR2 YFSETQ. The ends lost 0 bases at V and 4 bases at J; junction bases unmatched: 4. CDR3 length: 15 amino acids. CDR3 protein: CASSLAGTGRTEAFF. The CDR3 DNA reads TGCGCCAGCAGCTTGGCTGGGACAGGGCGCACTGAAGCTTTCTTT.

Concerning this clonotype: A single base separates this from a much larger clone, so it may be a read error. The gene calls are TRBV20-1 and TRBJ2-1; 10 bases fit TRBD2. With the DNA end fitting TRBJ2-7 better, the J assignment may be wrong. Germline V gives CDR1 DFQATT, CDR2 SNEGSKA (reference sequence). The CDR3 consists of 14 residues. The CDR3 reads CSARTSGFYNEQYF. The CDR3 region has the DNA TGCAGTGCACGGACTAGCGGCTTCTACAATGAGCAGTACTTC.

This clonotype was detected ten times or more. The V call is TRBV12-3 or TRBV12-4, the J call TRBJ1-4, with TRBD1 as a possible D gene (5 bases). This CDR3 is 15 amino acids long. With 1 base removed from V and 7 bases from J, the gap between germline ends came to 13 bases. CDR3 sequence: CASSLGGAGGEKLFF. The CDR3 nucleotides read TGTGCCAGCAGTTTAGGGGGCGCGGGGGGTGAAAAACTGTTTTTT.

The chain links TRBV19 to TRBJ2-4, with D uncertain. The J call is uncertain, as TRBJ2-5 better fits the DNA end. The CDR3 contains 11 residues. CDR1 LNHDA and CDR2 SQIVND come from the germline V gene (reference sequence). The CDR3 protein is CASSISETQYF. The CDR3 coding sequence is TGTGCCAGTAGTATCTCAGAGACCCAGTACTTC.

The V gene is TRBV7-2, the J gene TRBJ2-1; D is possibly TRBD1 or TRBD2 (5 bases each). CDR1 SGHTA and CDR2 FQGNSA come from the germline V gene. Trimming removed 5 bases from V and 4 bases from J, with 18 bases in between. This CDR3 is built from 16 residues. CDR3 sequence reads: CASSTGTSTQYNEQFF. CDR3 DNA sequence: TGTGCCAGCAGCACTGGGACCTCTACCCAATACAATGAGCAGTTCTTC.

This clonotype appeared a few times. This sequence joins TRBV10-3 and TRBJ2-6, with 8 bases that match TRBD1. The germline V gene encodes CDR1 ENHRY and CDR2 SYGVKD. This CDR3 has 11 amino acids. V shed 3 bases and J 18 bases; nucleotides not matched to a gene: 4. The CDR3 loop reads CAISEGQGRTF. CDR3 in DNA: TGTGCCATCAGTGAAGGACAGGGAAGGACTTTC.

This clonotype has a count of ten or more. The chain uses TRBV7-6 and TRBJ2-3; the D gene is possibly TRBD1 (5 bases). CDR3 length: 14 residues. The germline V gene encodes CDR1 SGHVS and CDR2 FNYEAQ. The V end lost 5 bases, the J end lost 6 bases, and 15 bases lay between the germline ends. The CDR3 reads CASSQQAPPDTQYF. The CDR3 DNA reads TGTGCCAGCAGCCAACAGGCGCCCCCGGATACGCAGTATTTT.

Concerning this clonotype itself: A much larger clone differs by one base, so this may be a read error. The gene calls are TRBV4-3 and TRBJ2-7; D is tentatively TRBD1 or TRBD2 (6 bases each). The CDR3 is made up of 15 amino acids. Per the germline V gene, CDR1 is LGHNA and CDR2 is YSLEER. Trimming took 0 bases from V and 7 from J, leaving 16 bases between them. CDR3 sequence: CASSQDGRGLHEQYF. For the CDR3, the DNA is TGCGCCAGCAGCCAAGATGGCCGGGGGCTTCATGAGCAGTACTTC.

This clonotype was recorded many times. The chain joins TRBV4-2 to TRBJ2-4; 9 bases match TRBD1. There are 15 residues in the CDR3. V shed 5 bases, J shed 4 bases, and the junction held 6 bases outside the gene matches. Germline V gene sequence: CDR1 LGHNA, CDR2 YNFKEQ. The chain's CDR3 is CASSYRTGEKNIQYF. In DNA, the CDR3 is TGTGCCAGCAGCTACCGGACAGGGGAGAAAAACATTCAGTACTTC.

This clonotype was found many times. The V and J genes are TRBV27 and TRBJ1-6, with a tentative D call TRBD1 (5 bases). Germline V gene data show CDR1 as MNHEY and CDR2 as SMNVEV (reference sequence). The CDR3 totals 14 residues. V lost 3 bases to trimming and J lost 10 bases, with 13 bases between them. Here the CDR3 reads CASSFRVNSSPLHF. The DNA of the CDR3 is TGTGCCAGCAGTTTCAGGGTAAACTCCTCACCCCTCCACTTT.

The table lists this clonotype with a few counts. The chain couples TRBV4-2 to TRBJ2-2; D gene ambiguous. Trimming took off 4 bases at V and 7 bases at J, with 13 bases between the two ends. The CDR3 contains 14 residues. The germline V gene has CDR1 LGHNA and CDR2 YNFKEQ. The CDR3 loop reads CASSPIEAGGELFF. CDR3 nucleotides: TGTGCCAGCAGCCCGATCGAGGCCGGCGGGGAGCTGTTTTTT.

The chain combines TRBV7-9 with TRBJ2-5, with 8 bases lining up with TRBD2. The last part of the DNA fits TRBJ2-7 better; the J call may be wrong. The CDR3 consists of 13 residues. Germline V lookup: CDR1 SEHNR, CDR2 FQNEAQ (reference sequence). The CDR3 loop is CASSRGGGDEQYF. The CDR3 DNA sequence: TGTGCCAGCAGCCGGGGGGGCGGCGACGAGCAGTACTTC.